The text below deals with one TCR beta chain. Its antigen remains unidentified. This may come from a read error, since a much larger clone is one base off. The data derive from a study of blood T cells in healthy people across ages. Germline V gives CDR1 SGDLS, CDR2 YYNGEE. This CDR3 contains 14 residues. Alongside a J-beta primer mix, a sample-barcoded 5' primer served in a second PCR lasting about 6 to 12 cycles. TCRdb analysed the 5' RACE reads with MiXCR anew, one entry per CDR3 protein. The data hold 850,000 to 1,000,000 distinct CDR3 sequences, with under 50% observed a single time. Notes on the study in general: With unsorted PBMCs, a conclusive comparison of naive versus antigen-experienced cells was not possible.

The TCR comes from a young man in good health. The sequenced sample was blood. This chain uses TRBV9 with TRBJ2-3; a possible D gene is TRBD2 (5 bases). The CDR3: CACSAGLSTDTQYF. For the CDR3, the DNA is TGTGCCTGCAGCGCCGGACTGAGCACAGATACGCAGTATTTT.